These T cell receptor beta chains were read from a single sample in a study of shared clonotypes between healthy human individuals. Measured with immunoSEQ multiplex PCR; TCRdb has only the in-frame clones, and not every one. Seen here are a few million clones, approximately 95% observed once, and the top ten hold about 0.39%. Material: naive CD4+ T cells from PBMCs. The receptors were sampled from a man between 18 and 29 years old in good health. Some clones in this sample may be carry-over from other donors' samples. CDR3s include the opening cysteine and the closing phenylalanine or tryptophan. A D gene is named only where the DNA matches it firmly. Expanded clones get a size class; other rows say once, few or many, or leave the size out.

size | J | V | D | CDR3 | DNA
. | TRBJ2-3 | TRBV2 | . | CASSGPPRADTQYF | TGTGCCAGCAGTGGACCCCCTAGGGCAGATACGCAGTATTTT
. | TRBJ2-7 | TRBV5-1 | TRBD2 | CASSSSGGYYEQYF | TGCGCCAGCAGCTCGAGCGGGGGGTACTACGAGCAGTACTTC
. | TRBJ2-2 | TRBV30 | . | CAWSVRTGELFF | TGTGCCTGGAGTGTACGCACCGGGGAGCTGTTTTTT
. | TRBJ1-3 | TRBV28 | . | CASHQPQGESGNTIYF | TGTGCCAGCCATCAGCCCCAGGGTGAATCTGGAAACACCATATATTTT
. | TRBJ1-5 | TRBV5-8 | . | CASSLGAAGEPQHF | TGTGCCAGCAGCTTGGGGGCCGCGGGGGAGCCCCAGCATTTT
. | TRBJ1-3 | TRBV6-6 | TRBD1 | CASSGTGSGNTIYF | TGTGCCAGCAGTGGGACAGGCTCTGGAAACACCATATATTTT
. | TRBJ1-5 | TRBV9 | . | CASSVEGGADQPQHF | TGTGCCAGCAGCGTAGAGGGGGGCGCAGATCAGCCCCAGCATTTT
. | TRBJ2-1 | TRBV21-1 | . | CASSKGTSGSNNEQFF | TGTGCCAGCAGCAAAGGAACTAGCGGGAGCAACAATGAGCAGTTCTTC
. | TRBJ2-5 | TRBV15 | . | CATSRDSLPQETQYF | TGTGCCACCAGCAGAGATTCCCTGCCTCAAGAGACCCAGTACTTC
few | TRBJ1-1 | TRBV29-1 | . | CSVGRDLNTEAFF | TGCAGCGTTGGTAGGGACCTAAACACTGAAGCTTTCTTT
. | TRBJ1-1 | TRBV5-1 | . | CASSLEAGEEAFF | TGCGCCAGCAGCTTGGAGGCAGGCGAAGAAGCTTTCTTT
. | TRBJ2-1 | TRBV10-2 | TRBD2 | CASINLTSGRTYNEQFF | TGCGCCAGCATAAACTTGACTAGCGGGAGGACCTACAATGAGCAGTTCTTC
. | TRBJ1-4 | TRBV5-6 | . | CASRRAKEATEKLFF | TGTGCCAGCAGACGGGCCAAAGAGGCTACTGAAAAACTGTTTTTT
. | TRBJ1-1 | TRBV25-1 | . | CASSEPAQNTEAFF | TGTGCCAGCAGTGAGCCGGCCCAGAACACTGAAGCTTTCTTT
. | TRBJ2-5 | TRBV7-3 | . | CASSLGFQETQYF | TGTGCCAGCAGCTTAGGCTTCCAAGAGACCCAGTACTTC
. | TRBJ2-4 | TRBV5-1 | . | CASRPGLLRGKNIQYF | TGCGCCAGCAGGCCTGGACTCCTCCGGGGCAAAAACATTCAGTACTTC
once | TRBJ2-1 | TRBV28 | TRBD1 | CASSFHTGGAYNEQFF | TGTGCCAGCAGTTTCCACACAGGGGGCGCTTACAATGAGCAGTTCTTC
. | TRBJ1-1 | TRBV5-1 | TRBD1 | CASSLGGTGDRTEAFF | TGCGCCAGCAGCTTGGGGGGGACAGGTGACCGCACTGAAGCTTTCTTT
. | TRBJ2-3 | TRBV12-1 | . | CASSEAGDTDTQYF | TGTGCCAGCAGCGAAGCGGGAGACACAGATACGCAGTATTTT
. | TRBJ2-5 | TRBV10-3 | TRBD1 | CANSPRQGKQETQYF | TGTGCCAACTCCCCGAGACAGGGTAAACAAGAGACCCAGTACTTC
. | TRBJ2-2 | TRBV19 | TRBD1 | CASIALDRGTGELFF | TGTGCCAGTATCGCCCTGGACAGGGGCACCGGGGAGCTGTTTTTT
. | TRBJ2-5 | TRBV4-1 | . | CASSQVSGETQYF | TGCGCCAGCAGCCAAGTCAGTGGAGAGACCCAGTACTTC
few | TRBJ2-7 | TRBV5-1 | . | CASSFGGAQGDEQYF | TGCGCCAGCAGTTTTGGGGGGGCGCAGGGAGACGAGCAGTACTTC
. | TRBJ1-2 | TRBV9 | . | CASSVEMGPGYGYTF | TGTGCCAGCAGCGTAGAGATGGGGCCAGGCTATGGCTACACCTTC